This entry describes one T cell receptor beta chain. No antigen is known for it. Base qualities are not recorded, but no much larger clone differs from it by a single base. The TCR beta CDR3 regions were amplified from the RNA transcripts. The first round of RT-PCR for the TCR CDR3 was performed with the HTBI primer set and the Qiagen OneStep RT-PCR kit. Libraries were constructed in a second round of multiplex PCR, after which size selection and purification were carried out. Libraries were sequenced paired-end with 100 bp reads on an Illumina HiSeq2000. The paper's processing steps were these. Raw data were processed with SOAPnuke, discarding reads with adapters, uncalled bases, mean Phred below 15, or no exact constant-primer or identifier match. COPE v1.2.5 was used to merge the high-quality paired reads, and each unique nucleotide sequence was defined as a clonotype. MiTCR v1.1 was used to align clonotypes to the IMGT TRBV, TRBD and TRBJ reference segments. The analysis included only V-J combinations with a frequency above 0.0001, which together covered more than 98% of the repertoires. The TCS score was defined as F50 (clonal expansion) divided by E x V (chaos), with BLOSUM62-based TCRdist calculated between CDR3 peptides within each V-J. Welch's t-statistics and random forest reduced roughly 540 V-J features to 13, which were used in a naive Bayes classifier (R e1071). TCRdb reran the public reads through fastp at Q25 and MiXCR, keeping productive beta chains. CDR3 protein sequences are deduplicated, and each keeps its most common genes and DNA. V and J calls and clone size were set by TCRdb, not the authors. Here the sample has about 400,000 distinct CDR3 sequences; around 14% occur a single time. The ten largest clones capture approximately 32% of the sample.

Stable Graves' hyperthyroidism was defined as no progression to ophthalmopathy during 18 months of follow-up. Hyperthyroidism patients were newly diagnosed, had a disease duration of under 2 months, and were aged 18 to 65 years. Exclusion was applied to patients with uncontrolled infections, other autoimmune diseases, pregnancy or lactation. Diagnoses were based on clinical symptoms, serum thyroxine and TRAb, thyroid ultrasound and orbital computed tomography. PBMCs were separated from roughly 10 ml of fresh peripheral blood using Ficoll-Paque density gradient centrifugation. Total RNA was extracted with Trizol reagent, and quality was checked on an Agilent 2100 Bioanalyzer. The data belong to a study of T cells in Graves' hyperthyroidism and ophthalmopathy (dated by TCRdb to the late 2010s). The study in broad terms: Peripheral blood was collected at initial diagnosis, before any treatment. The study also compared thyroid tissue and blood T-cell repertoires from a handful of Graves' hyperthyroidism patients. After sampling, hyperthyroidism patients received methimazole starting at 30 mg daily, and ophthalmopathy patients received high-dose intravenous methylprednisolone. A discovery cohort of about a hundred patients, roughly 43 with Graves' ophthalmopathy and approximately 60 with stable Graves' hyperthyroidism, was used to find distinguishing TCR V-J signatures. The paper reports TCR Vbeta CDR3 sequencing of approximately 140 peripheral blood samples: 43 ophthalmopathy, around 80 hyperthyroidism and about 17 progressor patients. The approximately 98 discovery patients were randomly divided into training and test sets at a 7:3 ratio. Whether ophthalmopathy could be predicted prospectively was tested in an independent validation cohort made up of approximately 19 hyperthyroidism patients plus 17 patients who later progressed to ophthalmopathy.

Overall study results and their limits: Most expanded thyroid clonotypes (frequency above 0.001) were also found in blood, which suggests that blood repertoires may mirror thyroid immune responses. A model built on a 13 V-J signature distinguished ophthalmopathy from stable hyperthyroidism, reaching approximately 89% sensitivity and around 81% specificity in cross-validation and 80%/75% in testing. In validation, the model predicted progression to ophthalmopathy with approximately 69% sensitivity and less than 80% specificity, a median of approximately 6.5 months before onset. No statistical method was used to fix the sample size in advance, and group allocation was not hidden from the investigators.

The source material was blood. This TCR came from a woman in her thirties with Graves' hyperthyroidism.

The CDR3 is CASSFTGTGLYGYTF. In nucleotides, the sequence is TGTGCCAGCAGTTTTACCGGGACAGGACTCTATGGCTACACCTTC. Recombination joined TRBV25-1 with TRBJ1-2; 8 central nucleotides agree with TRBD1. From the cysteine through the phenylalanine, the CDR3 covers 15 amino acids. Only the CDR3 DNA is retained, 45 bases long and in frame from the first base. CDR1 and CDR2, per the germline V gene, are MGHDK and SYGVNS. The germline V end is reduced by 5 bases and the J end by 4 bases; junction bases left unmatched: 9.